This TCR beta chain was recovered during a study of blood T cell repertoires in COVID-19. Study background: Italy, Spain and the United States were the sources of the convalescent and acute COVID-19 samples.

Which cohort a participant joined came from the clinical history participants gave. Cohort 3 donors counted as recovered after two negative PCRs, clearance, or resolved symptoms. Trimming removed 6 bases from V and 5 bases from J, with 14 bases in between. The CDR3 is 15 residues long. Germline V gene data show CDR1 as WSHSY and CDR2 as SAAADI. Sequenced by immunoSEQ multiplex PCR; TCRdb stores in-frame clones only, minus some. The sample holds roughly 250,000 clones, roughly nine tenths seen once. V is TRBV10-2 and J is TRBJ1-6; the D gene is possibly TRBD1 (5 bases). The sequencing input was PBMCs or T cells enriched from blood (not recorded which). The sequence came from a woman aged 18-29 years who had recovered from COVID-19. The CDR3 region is CASSAGQANNSPLHF. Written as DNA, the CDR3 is TGCGCCAGCAGCGCAGGGCAAGCGAATAATTCACCCCTCCACTTT.